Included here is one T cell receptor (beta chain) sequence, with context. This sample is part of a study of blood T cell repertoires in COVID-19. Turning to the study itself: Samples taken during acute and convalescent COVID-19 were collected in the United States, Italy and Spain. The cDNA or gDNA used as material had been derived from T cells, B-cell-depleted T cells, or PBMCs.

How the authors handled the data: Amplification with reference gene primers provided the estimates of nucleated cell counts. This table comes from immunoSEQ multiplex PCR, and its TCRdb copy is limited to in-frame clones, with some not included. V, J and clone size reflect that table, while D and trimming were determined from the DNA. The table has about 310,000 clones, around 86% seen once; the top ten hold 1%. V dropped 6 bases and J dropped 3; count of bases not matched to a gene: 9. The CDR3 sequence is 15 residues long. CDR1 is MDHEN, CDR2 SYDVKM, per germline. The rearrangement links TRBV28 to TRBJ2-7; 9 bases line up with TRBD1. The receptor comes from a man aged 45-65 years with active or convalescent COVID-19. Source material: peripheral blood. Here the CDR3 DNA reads TGTGCCAGCAGGAGTTCCGGGACAGGGTACTACGAGCAGTACTTC. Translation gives CASRSSGTGYYEQYF.